This is a list of T cell receptor beta chains from one sample in a study of beta chain features in type 1 diabetes. Profiled with immunoSEQ multiplex PCR; TCRdb holds only in-frame clones, not every one. The sample holds 130,000 to 150,000 clones; 8% to 13% are singletons and the top ten take approximately 1.3%. Sequencing was done on a sample of naive CD4+ T cells from blood. The receptors originated from a man aged 18 to 29 in good health. Each CDR3 is given with its conserved first and last residue. The D gene is left open where the match is weak. Clone size, where shown, is once, few, many, or a class for clones that have expanded.

d_gene: TRBD1; j_gene: TRBJ2-7; v_gene: TRBV15; abundance: few; CDR3aa: CATSRTGQGSYEQYF; CDR3nt: TGTGCCACCAGCAGGACAGGACAGGGTTCCTACGAGCAGTACTTC
d_gene: .; j_gene: TRBJ1-2; v_gene: TRBV7-2; abundance: few; CDR3aa: CASSLDRVDYTF; CDR3nt: TGTGCCAGCAGCTTAGACAGGGTGGACTACACCTTC
d_gene: TRBD2; j_gene: TRBJ2-3; v_gene: TRBV6-1; abundance: few; CDR3aa: CASSDLAGGYTDTQYF; CDR3nt: TGTGCCAGCAGTGACCTGGCGGGGGGCTACACAGATACGCAGTATTTT
d_gene: TRBD2; j_gene: TRBJ2-7; v_gene: TRBV30; abundance: few; CDR3aa: CAWRSIGTSGAYEQYF; CDR3nt: TGTGCCTGGAGATCCATTGGGACTAGCGGGGCCTACGAGCAGTACTTC
d_gene: .; j_gene: TRBJ2-7; v_gene: TRBV6-5; abundance: .; CDR3aa: CASSYGRQINEQYF; CDR3nt: TGTGCCAGCAGTTACGGGCGACAGATAAACGAGCAGTACTTC
d_gene: TRBD1; j_gene: TRBJ1-2; v_gene: TRBV4-1; abundance: few; CDR3aa: CASSQPGTAYGYTF; CDR3nt: TGCGCCAGCAGCCAGCCCGGGACAGCCTATGGCTACACCTTC
d_gene: TRBD2; j_gene: TRBJ2-3; v_gene: TRBV18; abundance: .; CDR3aa: CASSPSGGDTQYF; CDR3nt: TGTGCCAGCTCACCTTCGGGGGGAGATACGCAGTATTTT
d_gene: .; j_gene: TRBJ1-4; v_gene: TRBV29-1; abundance: .; CDR3aa: CSVLRGTLDEKLFF; CDR3nt: TGCAGCGTCCTGAGGGGGACCTTGGATGAAAAACTGTTTTTT
d_gene: TRBD2; j_gene: TRBJ2-1; v_gene: TRBV29-1; abundance: many; CDR3aa: CSVEDDAGGRNEQFF; CDR3nt: TGCAGCGTTGAAGATGATGCGGGGGGAAGGAATGAGCAGTTCTTC
d_gene: .; j_gene: TRBJ1-2; v_gene: TRBV9; abundance: few; CDR3aa: CASSVLRWGPNYGYTF; CDR3nt: TGTGCCAGCAGCGTCCTCCGATGGGGCCCTAACTATGGCTACACCTTC
d_gene: TRBD2; j_gene: TRBJ2-1; v_gene: TRBV7-8; abundance: few; CDR3aa: CASSLGLAGLNNEQFF; CDR3nt: TGTGCCAGCAGCTTAGGGCTAGCGGGGTTGAACAATGAGCAGTTCTTC
d_gene: TRBD1; j_gene: TRBJ1-4; v_gene: TRBV5-1; abundance: .; CDR3aa: CASSGGTGASNEKLFF; CDR3nt: TGCGCCAGCAGCGGGGGGACAGGGGCCAGTAATGAAAAACTGTTTTTT
d_gene: TRBD1; j_gene: TRBJ1-2; v_gene: TRBV7-2; abundance: .; CDR3aa: CASSLATGGYYGYTF; CDR3nt: TGTGCCAGCAGCTTAGCGACAGGGGGGTACTATGGCTACACCTTC